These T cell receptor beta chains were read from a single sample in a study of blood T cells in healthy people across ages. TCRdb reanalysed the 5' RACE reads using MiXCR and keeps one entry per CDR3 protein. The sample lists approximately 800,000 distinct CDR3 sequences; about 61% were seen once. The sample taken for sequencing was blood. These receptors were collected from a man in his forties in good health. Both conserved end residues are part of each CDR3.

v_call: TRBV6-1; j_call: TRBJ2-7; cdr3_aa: CASSRDISYEQYF
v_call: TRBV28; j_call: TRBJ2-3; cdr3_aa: CASSLYGGDTDTQYF
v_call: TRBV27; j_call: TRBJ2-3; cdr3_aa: CASSLEVPGDTQYF
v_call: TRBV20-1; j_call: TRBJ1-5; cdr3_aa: CSAHYTDRAPQHF
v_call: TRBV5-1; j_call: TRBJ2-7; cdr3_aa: CASSELAGVLYEQYF
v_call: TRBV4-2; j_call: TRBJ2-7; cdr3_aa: CASSQALAGVRYEQYF
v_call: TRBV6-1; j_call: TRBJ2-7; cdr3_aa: CASSEGESSYEQYF
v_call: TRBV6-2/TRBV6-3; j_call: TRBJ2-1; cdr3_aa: CASSYRPGTSGMSSYNEQFF
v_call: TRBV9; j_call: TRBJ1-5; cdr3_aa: CASSASLYSNQPQHF
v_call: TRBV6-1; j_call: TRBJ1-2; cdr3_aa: CASSFRRDYGYTF
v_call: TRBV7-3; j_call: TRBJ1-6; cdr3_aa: CASSLTARGRNSPLHF
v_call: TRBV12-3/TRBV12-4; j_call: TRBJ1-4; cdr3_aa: CASSLTGGGAQGTNEKLFF
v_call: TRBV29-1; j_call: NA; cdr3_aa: CSVAPSEGQTAPYEQYF
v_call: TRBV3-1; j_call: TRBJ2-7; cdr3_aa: CASSRTGGRNEQYF
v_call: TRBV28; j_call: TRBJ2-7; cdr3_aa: CASSLLGWQYF
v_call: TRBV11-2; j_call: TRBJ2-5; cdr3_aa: CASSLGTDRGSRETQYF
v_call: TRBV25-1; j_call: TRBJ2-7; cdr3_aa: CASSEFDEQYF
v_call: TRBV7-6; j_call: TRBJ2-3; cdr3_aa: CASSSYIPRTGALTDTQYF
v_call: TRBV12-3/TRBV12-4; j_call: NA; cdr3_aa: CASSLTGSYNEQYF
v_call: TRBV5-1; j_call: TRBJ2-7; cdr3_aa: CASSLAGTLGEQYF
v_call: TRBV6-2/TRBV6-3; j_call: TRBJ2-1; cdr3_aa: CASSSPNGAPHNEQFF
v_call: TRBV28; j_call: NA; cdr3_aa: CASSQDRYHEQYF